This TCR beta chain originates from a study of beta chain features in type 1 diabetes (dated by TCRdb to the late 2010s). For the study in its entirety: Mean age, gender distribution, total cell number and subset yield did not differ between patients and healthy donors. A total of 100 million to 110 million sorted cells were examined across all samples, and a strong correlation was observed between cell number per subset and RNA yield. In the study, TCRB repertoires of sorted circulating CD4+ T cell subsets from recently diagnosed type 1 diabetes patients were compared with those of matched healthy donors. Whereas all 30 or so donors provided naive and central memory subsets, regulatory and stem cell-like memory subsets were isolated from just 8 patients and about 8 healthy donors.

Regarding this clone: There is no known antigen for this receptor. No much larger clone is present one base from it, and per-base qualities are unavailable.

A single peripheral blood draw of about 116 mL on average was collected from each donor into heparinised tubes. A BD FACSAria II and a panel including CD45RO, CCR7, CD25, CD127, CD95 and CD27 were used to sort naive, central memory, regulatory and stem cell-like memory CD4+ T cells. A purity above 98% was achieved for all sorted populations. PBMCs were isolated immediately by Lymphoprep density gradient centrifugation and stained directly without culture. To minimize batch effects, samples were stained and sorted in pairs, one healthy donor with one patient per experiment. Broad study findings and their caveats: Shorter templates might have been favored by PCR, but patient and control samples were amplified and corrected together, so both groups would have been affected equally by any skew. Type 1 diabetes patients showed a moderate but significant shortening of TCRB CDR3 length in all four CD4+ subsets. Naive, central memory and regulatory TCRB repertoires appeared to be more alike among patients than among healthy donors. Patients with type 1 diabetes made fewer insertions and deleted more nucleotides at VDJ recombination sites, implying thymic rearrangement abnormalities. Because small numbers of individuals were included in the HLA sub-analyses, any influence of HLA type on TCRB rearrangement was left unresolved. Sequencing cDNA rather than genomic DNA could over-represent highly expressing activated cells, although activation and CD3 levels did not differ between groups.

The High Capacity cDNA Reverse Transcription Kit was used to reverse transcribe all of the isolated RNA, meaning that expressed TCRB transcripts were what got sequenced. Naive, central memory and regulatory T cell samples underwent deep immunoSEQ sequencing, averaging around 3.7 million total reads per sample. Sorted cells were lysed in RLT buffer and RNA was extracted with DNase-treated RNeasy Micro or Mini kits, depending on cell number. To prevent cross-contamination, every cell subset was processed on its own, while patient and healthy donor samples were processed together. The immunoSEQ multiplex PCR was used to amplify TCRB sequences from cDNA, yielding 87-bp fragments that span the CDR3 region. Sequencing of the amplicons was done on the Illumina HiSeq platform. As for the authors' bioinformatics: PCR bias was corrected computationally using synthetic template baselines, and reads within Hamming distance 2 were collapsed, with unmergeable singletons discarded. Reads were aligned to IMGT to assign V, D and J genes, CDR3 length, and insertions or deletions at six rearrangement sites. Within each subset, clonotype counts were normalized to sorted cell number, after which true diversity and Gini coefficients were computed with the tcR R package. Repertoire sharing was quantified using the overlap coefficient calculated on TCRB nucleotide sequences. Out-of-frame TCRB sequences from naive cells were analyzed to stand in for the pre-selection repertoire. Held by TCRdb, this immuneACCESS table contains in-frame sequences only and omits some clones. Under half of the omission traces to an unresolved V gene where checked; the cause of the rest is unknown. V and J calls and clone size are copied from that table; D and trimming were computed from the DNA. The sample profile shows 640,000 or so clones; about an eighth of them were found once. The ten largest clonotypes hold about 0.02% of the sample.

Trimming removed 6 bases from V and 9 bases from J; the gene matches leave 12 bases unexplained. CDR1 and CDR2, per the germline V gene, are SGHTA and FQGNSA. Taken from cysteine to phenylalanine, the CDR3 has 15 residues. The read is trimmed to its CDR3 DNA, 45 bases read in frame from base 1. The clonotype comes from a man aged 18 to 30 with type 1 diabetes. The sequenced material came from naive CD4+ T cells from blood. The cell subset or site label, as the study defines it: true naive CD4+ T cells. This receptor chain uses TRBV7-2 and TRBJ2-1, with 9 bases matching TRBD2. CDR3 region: CASRSPGLAVLEQFF. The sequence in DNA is TGTGCCAGCAGGTCACCGGGACTAGCCGTCCTTGAGCAGTTCTTC.